This TCR beta chain was retrieved from a study of vaccination effects on CD4 cells after COVID-19. Germline V gene sequence: CDR1 SGHTS, CDR2 YDEGEE. V shed 1 base and J 2 bases; nucleotides not matched to a gene: 4. The CDR3 has 16 residues. As to this clone: Its antigen is undetermined.

Data came from immunoSEQ multiplex PCR; TCRdb stores just in-frame clones and leaves some out. The data hold 63,000 or so clones, with roughly 73% observed a single time. Antigen-specific CD4+ T cells were expanded (with viral peptide pools) by the ViraFEST assay ahead of sequencing. Scientists isolated CD4+ T cells after a roughly ten-day culture period ended. PCR-confirmed SARS-CoV-2 infection occurred in the person between March and December 2020. An HIV-1 Nef peptide pool was the negative control culture. At days 3 and 7, half of the medium was exchanged for IL-2 medium. This material consisted of CD4+ T cells from PBMCs cultured with HIV peptides, taken before COVID-19 vaccination. Subset of the sample: HIV-1 Nef peptide pool negative control/reference culture. J is TRBJ2-5 and V is TRBV5-8, with TRBD2 matching over 11 bases. The TCR sequence derives from a human donor who had a prior SARS-CoV-2 infection. The CDR3 DNA reads TGTGCCAGCAGCTTGTGGGGGACTAGCGGTCAAGAGACCCAGTACTTC. Residues: CASSLWGTSGQETQYF.